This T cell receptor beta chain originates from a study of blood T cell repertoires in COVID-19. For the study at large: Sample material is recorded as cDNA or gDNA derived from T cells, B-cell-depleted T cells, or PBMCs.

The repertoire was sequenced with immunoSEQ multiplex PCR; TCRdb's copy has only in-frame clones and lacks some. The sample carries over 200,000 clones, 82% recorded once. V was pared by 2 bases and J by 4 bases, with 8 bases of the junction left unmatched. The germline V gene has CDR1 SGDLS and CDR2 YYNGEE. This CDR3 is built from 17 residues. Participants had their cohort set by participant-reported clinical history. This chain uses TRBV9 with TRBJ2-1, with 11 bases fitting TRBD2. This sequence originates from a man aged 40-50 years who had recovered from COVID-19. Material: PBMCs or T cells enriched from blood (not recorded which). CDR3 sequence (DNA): TGTGCCAGCAGCGTGGGGACTAGCGGTGCCACTTACAATGAGCAGTTCTTC. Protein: CASSVGTSGATYNEQFF.